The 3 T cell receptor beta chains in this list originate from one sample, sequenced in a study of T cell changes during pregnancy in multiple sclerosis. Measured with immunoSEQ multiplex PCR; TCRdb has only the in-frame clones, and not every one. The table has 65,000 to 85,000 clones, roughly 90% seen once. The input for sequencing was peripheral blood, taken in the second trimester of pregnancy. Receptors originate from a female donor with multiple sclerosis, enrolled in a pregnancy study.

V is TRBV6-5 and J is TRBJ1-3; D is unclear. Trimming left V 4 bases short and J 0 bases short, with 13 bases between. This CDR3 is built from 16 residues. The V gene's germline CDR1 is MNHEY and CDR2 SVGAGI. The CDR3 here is CASSFDTFSSGNTIYF. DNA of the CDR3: TGTGCCAGCAGTTTTGACACCTTTTCCTCTGGAAACACCATATATTTT.

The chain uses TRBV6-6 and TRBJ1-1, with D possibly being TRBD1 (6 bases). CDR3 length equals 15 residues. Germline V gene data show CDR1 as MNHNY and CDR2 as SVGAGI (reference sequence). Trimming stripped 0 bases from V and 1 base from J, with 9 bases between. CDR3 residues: CASSYSIGGNTEAFF. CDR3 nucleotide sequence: TGTGCCAGCAGTTACTCGATAGGGGGGAACACTGAAGCTTTCTTT.

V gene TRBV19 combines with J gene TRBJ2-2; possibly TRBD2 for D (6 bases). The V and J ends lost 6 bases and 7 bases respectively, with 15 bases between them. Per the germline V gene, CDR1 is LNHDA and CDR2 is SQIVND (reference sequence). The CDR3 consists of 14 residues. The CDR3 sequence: CASSIRDSSGELFF. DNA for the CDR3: TGTGCCAGTAGCATACGGGACTCCAGCGGGGAGCTGTTTTTT. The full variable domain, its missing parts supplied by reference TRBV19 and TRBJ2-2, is DGGITQSPKYLFRKEGQNVTLSCEQNLNHDAMYWYRQDPGQGLRLIYYSQIVNDFQKGDIAEGYSVSREKKESFPLTVTSAQKNPTAFYLCASSIRDSSGELFFGEGSRLTVL.